This entry is about one T cell receptor (beta chain). Its antigen is not yet known. Base qualities are not provided; no much larger clone lies one nucleotide away. The sample is drawn from a study of beta chain features in type 1 diabetes (dated by TCRdb to 2016 to 2019). About the study as a whole: No differences in mean age, gender distribution, total cell number or subset yield were found between patients and healthy donors. The study compared TCRB repertoires of sorted circulating CD4+ T cell subsets between recently diagnosed type 1 diabetes patients and matched healthy donors. Regulatory and stem cell-like memory subsets were obtained from only 8 patients and roughly 8 healthy donors, while naive and central memory subsets were obtained from all 28 donors. A total of roughly 100,000,000 sorted cells were examined across all samples, and the number of cells per subset was strongly correlated with RNA yield.

Each donor gave one peripheral blood draw, averaging approximately 0.12 L, which was collected into heparinised tubes. A BD FACSAria II was used to sort naive, central memory, regulatory and stem cell-like memory CD4+ T cells with a panel that included CD45RO, CCR7, CD25, CD127, CD95 and CD27. A purity above 95% was achieved for all sorted populations. Right away, PBMCs were isolated by Lymphoprep density gradient centrifugation and were stained directly, with no culture step. So that batch effects would be minimized, each experiment stained and sorted samples in pairs, pairing one healthy donor with one patient. General conclusions and limits of the study: Naive, central memory and regulatory TCRB repertoires appeared to be more similar among patients than among healthy donors. In all four CD4+ subsets, TCRB CDR3 length was moderately but significantly shorter in type 1 diabetes patients. Because cDNA was sequenced instead of genomic DNA, activated cells with high expression could be over-represented, although the groups did not differ in activation or CD3 levels. HLA sub-analyses involved small numbers of individuals, so any influence of HLA type on TCRB rearrangement remained unresolved. At VDJ recombination sites, type 1 diabetes patients had fewer insertions and more deleted nucleotides, which implies abnormalities in thymic rearrangement. PCR may preferentially amplify shorter templates, but because patient and control samples were amplified and corrected together, any resulting skew would affect both groups equally.

All of the isolated RNA was reverse transcribed with the High Capacity cDNA Reverse Transcription Kit, so expressed TCRB transcripts were sequenced. Deep immunoSEQ sequencing was performed on naive, central memory and regulatory T cell samples, with an average of approximately 4 million total reads per sample. After sorted cells were lysed in RLT buffer, RNA was extracted with DNase-treated RNeasy Micro or Mini kits, with the choice depending on cell number. Each cell subset was processed on its own to prevent cross-contamination, while patient and healthy donor samples were processed together. Using the immunoSEQ multiplex PCR, TCRB sequences were amplified from cDNA into 87-bp fragments spanning the CDR3 region. Sequencing of the amplicons was performed on the Illumina HiSeq platform. On the study's bioinformatics: PCR bias was corrected computationally using synthetic template baselines, and reads within Hamming distance 2 were collapsed, with unmergeable singletons discarded. Reads were aligned against IMGT to assign V, D and J genes, CDR3 length and insertions or deletions at six rearrangement sites. Within each subset, clonotype counts were normalized to sorted cell number, after which true diversity and Gini coefficients were computed with the tcR R package. The overlap coefficient, calculated on TCRB nucleotide sequences, was used to quantify repertoire sharing. Out-of-frame TCRB sequences from naive cells were analyzed to stand in for the pre-selection repertoire. Drawn from immuneACCESS, this table holds only the in-frame rearrangements with V and J called that TCRdb kept. Clones are partly lost; checked studies trace under half to an unresolved V gene and leave the rest unexplained. The DNA was the basis for D and trimming; V, J and clone size are from that table. The sample yields 400,000 or so clones; roughly 12% were counted once. Approximately 0.011% of the sample lies in the top ten.

Sequenced material: naive CD4+ T cells from blood. Sample cell subset or site, as interpreted from the label and publication: true naive CD4+ T cells. The TCR comes from a woman between 18 and 29 years old with type 1 diabetes.

The base sequence is TGCGCCAGCAGCCCAGGGACATATCCCAACGAGCAGTACTTC. The translation is CASSPGTYPNEQYF. The rearranged chain carries TRBV4-3 and TRBJ2-7; tentative D gene TRBD1, with 6 bases matching. Based on the germline V gene, the CDR1 and CDR2 sequences are LGHNA and YSLEER. Spanning cysteine to phenylalanine, the CDR3 consists of 14 amino acids. Of all the DNA, just the CDR3 is kept, 42 bases in frame from base 1. The junction carries 15 bases between V and J, which are trimmed by 4 bases and 5 bases respectively.